Following are 16 T cell receptor beta chains from one sample sequenced in a study of beta chain features in type 1 diabetes (dated by TCRdb to 2017 to 2018). Libraries were built with the immunoSEQ multiplex PCR assay. The entire amount of isolated RNA was reverse transcribed using the High Capacity cDNA Reverse Transcription Kit, so the sequenced TCRB transcripts were expressed ones. Imported from immuneACCESS, the table was reduced by TCRdb to in-frame sequences with V and J called. These copies leave out some clones; in studies compared against another copy, an unresolved V gene accounts for under half, and the cause of the remainder is not known. The sample table contains hundreds of thousands of clones; only one count was recorded for about 16% of them. 0.07% to 0.095% of the sample comes from the top ten. The sequenced material came from naive CD4+ T cells from blood. According to the study, the label for this sample's cell subset or site signals: true naive CD4+ T cells. All receptors derive from a man between 18 and 29 years old in good health.

The chain couples TRBV7-9 to TRBJ1-2, with 7 positions matching TRBD1. V lost 2 bases and J lost 1; bases outside the gene matches: 7. The CDR3 extends over 16 amino acids. Germline CDR1 and CDR2: SEHNR and FQNEAQ (reference sequence). CDR3: CASSLFPDRLNYGYTF. For the CDR3, the DNA is TGTGCCAGCAGCTTATTCCCGGACAGGCTTAACTATGGCTACACCTTC.

Only a few counts were recorded for this clone. The gene calls are TRBV15 and TRBJ2-1, with 7 bases fitting TRBD2. This CDR3 has 16 residues. The V segment lost 1 base and the J segment 3 bases; nucleotides outside the gene matches: 6. The germline V gene encodes CDR1 LNHNV and CDR2 YYDKDF (reference sequence). CDR3 nucleotides: TGTGCCACCAGCAGAGGGGGAGCGGGGAGCTACAATGAGCAGTTCTTC. Its protein is CATSRGGAGSYNEQFF.

This chain joins TRBV27 and TRBJ2-7; the match to TRBD2 covers 9 bases. CDR3 length: 18 amino acids. Trimming at V came to 6 bases and at J to 6 bases, leaving 21 bases not matched to a gene. Germline V gives CDR1 MNHEY, CDR2 SMNVEV (reference sequence). CDR3: CASSLRRGLREGGREQYF. The CDR3 region has the DNA TGTGCCAGCAGCCTGCGGAGAGGGTTGCGGGAGGGCGGTCGCGAGCAGTACTTC.

The genes are TRBV4-2 and TRBJ2-3; tentative D call: TRBD2 (6 bases). Germline V gene lookup returns CDR1 LGHNA and CDR2 YNFKEQ. The CDR3 is made up of 17 amino acids. V was pared by 3 bases and J by 1 base, with 17 bases between. CDR3 amino acids: CASSQELAHSRTDTQYF. Here the CDR3 DNA reads TGTGCCAGCAGCCAGGAACTAGCCCACTCTCGCACAGATACGCAGTATTTT.

The sample holds a few counts of this clone. This chain uses TRBV28 with TRBJ1-5; 9 nucleotides agree with TRBD1. Germline lookup yields CDR1 MDHEN and CDR2 SYDVKM. Trimming cost V 5 bases and J 2 bases; bases outside gene matches: 4. This CDR3 spans 15 amino acids. CDR3 nucleotide sequence: TGTGCCAGCAGTCTGACAGGGGGTGGCAATCAGCCCCAGCATTTT. Translating gives CASSLTGGGNQPQHF.

The V gene is TRBV7-9, the J gene TRBJ2-7; TRBD1 matches at 7 bases. CDR3 length: 15 residues. Losses at the gene ends were 0 bases for V and 1 base for J; bases not matched to a gene: 3. Looked up from germline, CDR1 is SEHNR and CDR2 is FQNEAQ (reference sequence). The CDR3 DNA reads as TGTGCCAGCAGCTTAGCAGGGACAGAGTCCTACGAGCAGTACTTC. Its protein product is CASSLAGTESYEQYF.

This clone has just a few counts. Other DNA sequences in this sample translate to the same CDR3. The chain employs TRBV30 and TRBJ1-5; 7 bases are shared with TRBD1. Germline V gene data show CDR1 as GTSNPN and CDR2 as SVGIG (reference sequence). CDR3 size: 13 residues. J gave up 4 bases and V 3 bases, and 3 bases lay outside the gene matches. The CDR3, as DNA: TGTGCCTGGAGCGCAGGGGGGAATCAGCCCCAGCATTTT. Translation gives CAWSAGGNQPQHF.

The chain employs TRBV19 and TRBJ1-1; D call uncertain. Germline CDR1 LNHDA, CDR2 SQIVND (reference sequence). V was pared by 4 bases and J by 3 bases, with 12 bases between. This CDR3 contains 14 residues. The CDR3 sequence: CASSTVSLDTEAFF. In DNA, the CDR3 is TGTGCCAGTAGTACGGTGAGTTTGGACACTGAAGCTTTCTTT. The full variable domain, rest sourced from reference TRBV19 and TRBJ1-1, is DGGITQSPKYLFRKEGQNVTLSCEQNLNHDAMYWYRQDPGQGLRLIYYSQIVNDFQKGDIAEGYSVSREKKESFPLTVTSAQKNPTAFYLCASSTVSLDTEAFFGQGTRLTVV.

V gene TRBV4-3 combines with J gene TRBJ1-5; tentatively, D is TRBD1 (6 bases). The CDR3 is made up of 16 amino acids. V lost 5 bases and J 4 bases, leaving 18 bases between the germline ends. From germline, CDR1 is LGHNA and CDR2 YSLEER. CDR3 in DNA: TGCGCCAGCAGCAGAGAATATCCGGGACAAAATCAGCCCCAGCATTTT. Amino acid sequence: CASSREYPGQNQPQHF.

This clone was counted a few times. This chain uses TRBV4-1 with TRBJ2-1, with 8 bases fitting TRBD2. Germline V gives CDR1 MGHRA, CDR2 YSYEKL. The V segment lost 3 bases and the J segment 6 bases; nucleotides outside the gene matches: 7. The CDR3 spans 15 residues. CDR3 amino acids: CASSQVSGKGNEQFF. The CDR3 bases are TGCGCCAGCAGCCAGGTTAGCGGGAAGGGCAATGAGCAGTTCTTC.

This clone has a handful of counts. The chain couples TRBV23-1 to TRBJ2-7; D tentatively fits TRBD1 or TRBD2 (7 bases each). TRBV23-1 qualifies as an ORF whose function is uncertain. The CDR3 is 19 residues long. Trimming took off 0 bases at V and 0 bases at J, with 21 bases between the two ends. The CDR3 DNA sequence: TGCGCCAGCAGTCAATCGGCCTCGACAGGGAGGGGAAGCTCCTACGAGCAGTACTTC. It is translated as CASSQSASTGRGSSYEQYF.

The J gene is TRBJ1-5, the V gene TRBV5-1; a possible D gene is TRBD1 (6 bases). The CDR3 has 14 residues. Deletions cut 0 bases from V and 7 bases from J, with 11 bases between. The V gene's germline CDR1 is SGHRS and CDR2 YFSETQ. The CDR3 region is CASSLVRGDQPQHF. CDR3 sequence (DNA): TGCGCCAGCAGCTTGGTCAGGGGAGACCAGCCCCAGCATTTT.

The rearrangement uses TRBV9 and TRBJ2-3, with a weak D call TRBD2 (5 bases). The CDR3 runs 14 residues. V was clipped by 0 bases and J by 4 bases, with 9 bases between them. Germline assignment: CDR1 SGDLS and CDR2 YYNGEE. In nucleotides, the CDR3 is TGTGCCAGCAGCGTAGTTCTAGCAGCAGATACGCAGTATTTT. Translating gives CASSVVLAADTQYF.

The V and J genes are TRBV28 and TRBJ1-1, with D unclear. Germline V lookup: CDR1 MDHEN, CDR2 SYDVKM. Trimming pared 3 bases from V and 1 base from J, leaving 12 bases between. CDR3 length equals 15 residues. The CDR3 sequence is CASSFGRIENTEAFF. The CDR3 coding sequence is TGTGCCAGCAGTTTTGGCCGGATCGAGAACACTGAAGCTTTCTTT. Filled out from reference TRBV28 and TRBJ1-1, the complete variable domain reads DVKVTQSSRYLVKRTGEKVFLECVQDMDHENMFWYRQDPGLGLRLIYFSYDVKMKEKGDIPEGYSVSREKKERFSLILESASTNQTSMYLCASSFGRIENTEAFFGQGTRLTVV.

This clone was detected a few times. The chain recombines TRBV28 with TRBJ2-5; D gene ambiguous. V shed 7 bases and J shed 5 bases, with 23 bases lying between them. This CDR3 is built from 16 residues. Germline V gene sequence: CDR1 MDHEN, CDR2 SYDVKM. CDR3 loop: CASTERSVSVFETQYF. For the CDR3, the DNA is TGTGCCAGCACCGAGAGGAGTGTGAGCGTATTCGAGACCCAGTACTTC.

V and J are TRBV2 and TRBJ1-5, with D uncertain. This CDR3 has 12 residues. Between the trimmed V and J ends, which lost 5 bases and 15 bases, there was a span of 17 bases. Germline loops: CDR1 SNHLY, CDR2 FYNNEI. CDR3 DNA: TGTGCCAGCAGTATATCGGACGGCTCTCCGCATTTT. This translates into CASSISDGSPHF. Supplemented by reference TRBV2 and TRBJ1-5, the full variable domain reads EPEVTQTPSHQVTQMGQEVILRCVPISNHLYFYWYRQILGQKVEFLVSFYNNEISEKSEIFDDQFSVERPDGSNFTLKIRSTKLEDSAMYFCASSISDGSPHFGDGTRLSIL.